This T cell receptor (beta chain) was recovered during a study of blood T cell repertoires in COVID-19. The V end was cut by 1 base, the J end by 2 bases, with 5 bases between. The germline CDR1 and CDR2 sequences are SGHTA and FQGNSA. This CDR3 contains 13 residues. Original processing methods: Estimated nucleated cell counts came from reference gene primer amplification. Assay used: immunoSEQ multiplex PCR; TCRdb lists only in-frame clones, some missing. V and J calls and clone size follow that table, whereas D and trimming were derived from the DNA. The table has nearly 100,000 clones, roughly 90% seen once.

The sample was peripheral blood. The clonotype comes from a man older than 75 with acute or convalescent COVID-19. V gene TRBV7-2 combines with J gene TRBJ2-5; no definite D call. In DNA, the CDR3 is TGTGCCAGCAGCTTAGGTATACAAGAGACCCAGTACTTC. This encodes CASSLGIQETQYF.